The text below deals with one TCR beta chain. The germline V gene encodes CDR1 SGHRS and CDR2 YFSETQ. V lost 5 bases to trimming and J lost 5 bases; unmatched junction nucleotides: 13. This CDR3 spans 16 amino acids. The data stem from a study of blood T cell repertoires in COVID-19. For the study at large: Samples of COVID-19 (acute and convalescent) were obtained from the United States, Italy and Spain. The analysed material was cDNA or gDNA that came from T cells, B-cell-depleted T cells, or PBMCs.

In the source study's methods: Estimation of nucleated cell counts was performed using reference gene primer amplification. This table comes from immunoSEQ multiplex PCR, and its TCRdb copy is limited to in-frame clones, with some not included. V and J calls and clone size are as listed in that table; D and trimming were resolved from the DNA. The table has over 200,000 clones, roughly 88% seen once. Cohort 3 donors counted as recovered after two negative PCRs, clearance, or resolved symptoms. The rearrangement uses TRBV5-1 and TRBJ1-2; 9 bases fit TRBD1. Input material: PBMCs or T cells enriched from blood (not recorded which). The TCR comes from a woman aged 45-60 years who had recovered from COVID-19. CDR3: CASRGTGKTTGYGYTF. The CDR3 coding sequence is TGCGCCAGCAGAGGGACAGGGAAGACGACGGGATATGGCTACACCTTC.